The 11 T cell receptor beta chains in this list originate from one sample, sequenced in a study of T cells in Graves' hyperthyroidism and ophthalmopathy. It was RNA transcripts that yielded the amplified TCR beta CDR3 regions. HTBI primers were used for first-round RT-PCR of the TCR CDR3. TCRdb itself ran the multiplex PCR reads through MiXCR, one entry per CDR3 protein. The sample includes almost 500,000 distinct CDR3 sequences, around a fifth seen only once; the top ten take about half. Input material: blood. The source of these receptors is a woman between 70 and 85 years old with Graves' ophthalmopathy.

This clonotype was seen only a few times. The genes are TRBV6-1 and TRBJ1-2; D is possibly TRBD1 (6 bases). Germline lookup yields CDR1 MNHNS and CDR2 SASEGT. V lost 10 bases, J lost 1 base, and 13 bases lay in between. The CDR3 runs to 13 residues. The CDR3: CATQRTVNYGYTF. The DNA of the CDR3 is TGTGCCACCCAGAGGACAGTTAACTATGGCTACACCTTC.

The chain combines TRBV6-1 with TRBJ2-7; D may be TRBD1 (5 bases). Looked up from germline, CDR1 is MNHNS and CDR2 is SASEGT. This CDR3 contains 14 residues. V gave up 6 bases and J gave up 0 bases, with 12 bases separating them. CDR3: CASRTTVSSYEQYF. The CDR3 coding sequence is TGTGCCAGCAGAACGACAGTGAGCTCCTACGAGCAGTACTTC.

J is TRBJ1-2 and V is TRBV30; maybe TRBD1 (5 bases). Trimming took 5 bases from V and 3 from J, leaving 13 bases between them. Germline loops: CDR1 GTSNPN, CDR2 SVGIG (reference sequence). The CDR3 covers 13 residues. The CDR3 DNA follows: TGTGCCTGGTCCGCCGGGGGGGACTATGGCTACACCTTC. As protein: CAWSAGGDYGYTF.

This clonotype was recorded many times. The chain combines TRBV28 with TRBJ1-2; D is unclear. V was pared by 6 bases and J by 3 bases, with 8 bases between. There are 12 residues in the CDR3. Germline V gives CDR1 MDHEN, CDR2 SYDVKM. CDR3 in DNA: TGTGCCAGCAGAACCGGGGACTATGGCTACACCTTC. This sequence encodes CASRTGDYGYTF.

For this clonotype: This clone may be a read error of a much larger clone one base away. The chain carries TRBV2 and TRBJ1-1; 7 bases align to TRBD1. The CDR3 length is 13 residues. Germline V lookup: CDR1 SNHLY, CDR2 FYNNEI. The CDR3 DNA sequence: TGTGCCGGCAGGGAAGGGACAGCCACTGAAGCTTTCTTT. It yields the protein CAGREGTATEAFF.

This clonotype was seen more than once but under ten times. The CDR3 is CASSQIDQPQHF. CDR3 coding DNA: TGTGCCAGCAGTCAGATCGATCAGCCCCAGCATTTT. The genes are TRBV6-1 and TRBJ1-5; D not resolved. V was shortened by 5 bases and J by 5 bases, with 7 bases between the two germline ends. The CDR3 sequence is 12 residues long. Germline V gives CDR1 MNHNS, CDR2 SASEGT.

This clonotype has ten or more counts. The chain couples TRBV20-1 to TRBJ2-7, with a tentative D call TRBD1 (5 bases). V dropped 3 bases and J dropped 4 bases, with 13 bases sitting between them. The CDR3 consists of 13 residues. Per the germline V gene, CDR1 is DFQATT and CDR2 is SNEGSKA (reference sequence). CDR3 loop: CSARSQGKYEQYF. DNA of the CDR3: TGCAGTGCTAGGTCCCAGGGCAAGTACGAGCAGTACTTC.

This clonotype was observed a handful of times. The chain couples TRBV28 to TRBJ2-7, with D tentatively TRBD1 (5 bases). Looked up from germline, CDR1 is MDHEN and CDR2 is SYDVKM. This CDR3 is built from 16 residues. With 4 bases removed from V and 4 bases from J, the gap between germline ends came to 20 bases. The CDR3 sequence: CASSSAQGMAAYEQYF. The DNA of the CDR3 is TGTGCCAGCAGTTCCGCCCAGGGTATGGCTGCTTACGAGCAGTACTTC.

The table lists this clonotype with many counts. This rearrangement joins TRBV7-6 to TRBJ1-1; D is undetermined. Germline loops: CDR1 SGHVS, CDR2 FNYEAQ. The CDR3 contains 9 residues. Trimming pared 4 bases from V and 8 bases from J, leaving 2 bases between. The CDR3 DNA sequence: TGTGCCAGCAGCTCGGAAGCTTTCTTT. It codes for CASSSEAFF. The entire variable domain, with the rest obtained from reference TRBV7-6 and TRBJ1-1, is as follows: GAGVSQSPRYKVTKRGQDVALRCDPISGHVSLYWYRQALGQGPEFLTYFNYEAQQDKSGLPNDRFSAERPEGSISTLTIQRTEQRDSAMYRCASSSEAFFGQGTRLTVV.

This chain links TRBV9 with TRBJ2-3; 10 bases line up with TRBD2. The V and J ends lost 7 bases and 6 bases, in that order; junction bases with no gene match: 5. This CDR3 has 13 amino acids. Germline V CDR1 and CDR2: SGDLS, YYNGEE. The CDR3 region has the DNA TGTGCCAGCTCTAGCGGGAGTGGGGATACGCAGTATTTT. It translates to CASSSGSGDTQYF.

This clonotype was picked up a small number of times. CDR3 in DNA: TGTGCCAGCAGCTCTTCACCGGGCGCCTGGTACCAAGAGACCCAGTACTTC. Residues: CASSSSPGAWYQETQYF. This chain joins TRBV7-2 and TRBJ2-5; D call uncertain. Germline V gives CDR1 SGHTA, CDR2 FQGNSA. The CDR3 loop spans 17 amino acids. The germline V and J ends were trimmed by 4 bases and 0 bases, with 18 bases remaining between them.